What follows are 10 T cell receptor beta chains derived from one specimen sequenced in a study of cytomegalovirus exposure and HLA in healthy donors. Amplification used 60 Vbeta primers and 13 Jbeta primers. The repertoire was sequenced with immunoSEQ multiplex PCR; TCRdb's copy has only in-frame clones and lacks some. The data hold some 180,000 clones, with 75% to 85% observed a single time. Sequencing was done on a sample of PBMCs. The receptors were sampled from a woman aged 30 to 39 in good health and CMV-seropositive.

The V gene is TRBV11-2, the J gene TRBJ1-1, with 12 bases matching TRBD1. The trim removed 7 bases at V and 1 base at J, leaving 10 bases unmatched. Looked up from germline, CDR1 is SGHAT and CDR2 is FQNNGV. The CDR3 totals 17 residues. CDR3 nucleotides: TGTGCCAGCACCCACGGGGACAGGGGGCCGGAGAACACTGAAGCTTTCTTT. Translating it yields CASTHGDRGPENTEAFF.

The sample holds a few counts of this clone. The V and J genes are TRBV28 and TRBJ1-2; TRBD1 agrees at 9 bases. This CDR3 is 13 amino acids long. V lost 7 bases to trimming and J lost 4 bases; unmatched junction nucleotides: 4. CDR1 and CDR2 (germline): MDHEN, SYDVKM. CDR3 nucleotides: TGTGCCAGCAAGACAGGGGGGACCTATGGCTACACCTTC. This sequence encodes CASKTGGTYGYTF.

The CDR3 nucleotides are TGTGCCAGCAGTAGCGGAAGCACAGATACGCAGTATTTT. Translating gives CASSSGSTDTQYF. This sequence joins TRBV9 and TRBJ2-3; D is possibly TRBD2 (6 bases). CDR1 and CDR2 from the germline V gene are SGDLS and YYNGEE. Trimming pared 5 bases from V and 0 bases from J, leaving 7 bases between. This CDR3 region has 13 residues. Supplemented by reference TRBV9 and TRBJ2-3, the full variable domain reads DSGVTQTPKHLITATGQRVTLRCSPRSGDLSVYWYQQSLDQGLQFLIQYYNGEERAKGNILERFSAQQFPDLHSELNLSSLELGDSALYFCASSSGSTDTQYFGPGTRLTVL.

This clone has more than one count but fewer than ten. The chain couples TRBV6-5 to TRBJ2-1; tentative D call: TRBD2 (5 bases). This CDR3 comprises 12 residues. V was shortened by 2 bases and J by 11 bases, with 10 bases between the two germline ends. Per germline, CDR1 MNHEY and CDR2 SVGAGI. CDR3: CASSYGRGKQFF. CDR3 coding DNA: TGTGCCAGCAGTTACGGCCGGGGTAAGCAGTTCTTC.

V gene TRBV6-7 combines with J gene TRBJ1-2; 9 nucleotides agree with TRBD1. TRBV6-7 is flagged as an ORF with uncertain function. This CDR3 contains 17 residues. Unmatched junction bases numbered 7, after V lost 2 bases and J lost 0 bases. This CDR3 is CASSYPGTGTPNYGYTF. The CDR3 nucleotides read TGTGCCAGCAGTTACCCCGGGACAGGGACTCCTAACTATGGCTACACCTTC.

This chain uses TRBV4-2 with TRBJ2-7, with TRBD2 matching over 9 bases. Trimming removed 0 bases from V and 7 bases from J; junction bases left unmatched: 10. CDR3 size: 16 residues. Germline V gene lookup returns CDR1 LGHNA and CDR2 YNFKEQ. CDR3 amino acids: CASSQEAASGAGEQYF. The CDR3 nucleotides are TGTGCCAGCAGCCAAGAGGCGGCTAGCGGGGCGGGGGAGCAGTACTTC.

This clone was seen more than once but under ten times. The genes are TRBV4-1 and TRBJ1-2; D unclear. Trimming cost V 0 bases and J 2 bases, with 7 bases left between them. This CDR3 is 14 amino acids long. Germline CDR1 reads MGHRA; CDR2 reads YSYEKL. The CDR3, as DNA: TGCGCCAGCAGCCAAGAAGTACAAAACTATGGCTACACCTTC. Its protein product is CASSQEVQNYGYTF.

The CDR3 protein is CASTNGQGSQPQHF. The CDR3 DNA reads as TGCGCCAGCACTAACGGACAGGGGAGTCAGCCCCAGCATTTT. V and J are TRBV10-1 and TRBJ1-5; 9 bases align to TRBD1. J lost 6 bases, V lost 7 bases, and 7 bases had no gene match. The germline V gene encodes CDR1 WNHNN and CDR2 SYGVQD (reference sequence). The CDR3 contains 14 residues.

This chain uses TRBV4-1 with TRBJ1-6; D is perhaps TRBD1 (6 bases). This CDR3 is built from 14 residues. Per germline, CDR1 MGHRA and CDR2 YSYEKL. The ends were cut back, 1 base at V and 8 bases at J, with 9 bases in the middle. This chain's CDR3 is CASSQGPGDSPLHF. As DNA, the CDR3 is TGCGCCAGCAGCCAAGGGCCAGGGGATTCACCCCTCCACTTT.

CDR3 region: CASSLLGQGYTDTQYF. The CDR3 bases are TGTGCCAGCAGCCTGCTGGGACAGGGGTATACAGATACGCAGTATTTT. The rearrangement links TRBV5-6 to TRBJ2-3, with 10 bases identical to TRBD1. Per the germline V gene, CDR1 is SGHDT and CDR2 is YYEEEE. V lost 4 bases, J lost 3 bases, and 8 bases stayed unmatched. The CDR3 totals 16 residues.